This T cell receptor beta chain emerged from a study of T cells in Graves' hyperthyroidism and ophthalmopathy. At least ten counts were recorded for this clonotype. Researchers amplified the TCR beta CDR3 regions from RNA transcripts. When the TCR CDR3 underwent first-round RT-PCR, the HTBI primer set was used. Via MiXCR, TCRdb re-called the multiplex PCR reads, giving one row per CDR3 protein. The sample has over 250,000 distinct CDR3 sequences, 20% to 25% seen once. Trimming removed 7 bases from V and 0 bases from J, with 12 bases in between. Looked up from germline, CDR1 is SGHVS and CDR2 is FQNEAQ. There are 15 residues in the CDR3. Newly diagnosed hyperthyroidism, duration under 2 months, in patients aged 18 to 65.

This chain links TRBV7-8 with TRBJ1-4; D perhaps matches TRBD1 (6 bases). This sequence was found in a man aged 40-49 years with Graves' hyperthyroidism that later progressed to Graves' ophthalmopathy. The source material was blood. The CDR3 coding sequence is TGTGCCAGCAATGGGGGGCTAGCAACTAATGAAAAACTGTTTTTT. This codes for CASNGGLATNEKLFF.